What follows is one T cell receptor (beta chain) and its context. Using a J-beta primer mix together with a sample-barcoded 5' primer, a second PCR was run for roughly 7 to 11 cycles. TCRdb analysed the 5' RACE reads with MiXCR anew, one entry per CDR3 protein. The data contain about 900,000 distinct CDR3 sequences, 45% to 50% of them seen just once; the ten biggest clones take up around an eighth. The data derive from a study of blood T cells in healthy people across ages. Material: blood. The clonotype was recovered from a man under 40 in good health.

The CDR3 reads CASSRSGGVETDTQYF. In nucleotides, the CDR3 is TGTGCCAGCAGCCGGAGCGGGGGGGTGGAGACAGATACGCAGTATTTT. J is TRBJ2-3 and V is TRBV7-9; the match to TRBD2 covers 10 bases. The CDR3 is 16 residues long. Trimming at V came to 5 bases and at J to 3 bases, leaving 8 bases not matched to a gene. CDR1 SEHNR and CDR2 FQNEAQ come from the germline V gene (reference sequence).